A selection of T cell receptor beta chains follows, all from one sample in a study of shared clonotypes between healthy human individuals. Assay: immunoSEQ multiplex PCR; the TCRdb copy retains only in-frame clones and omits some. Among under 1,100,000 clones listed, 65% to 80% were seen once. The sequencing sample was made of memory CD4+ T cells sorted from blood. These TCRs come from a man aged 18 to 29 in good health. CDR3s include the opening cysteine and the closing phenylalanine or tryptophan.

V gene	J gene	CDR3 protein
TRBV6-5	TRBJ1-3	CAVEPPGPGNTIYF
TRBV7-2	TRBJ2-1	CASSTGTEYNEQFF
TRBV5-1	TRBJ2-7	CASSFGGSGYEQYF
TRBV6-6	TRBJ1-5	CASSSPSLGQPQHF
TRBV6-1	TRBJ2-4	CASSEAGEMTGVAKNIQYF
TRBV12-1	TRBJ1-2	CASRSGNYNYGYTF
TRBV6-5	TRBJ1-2	CASSSGQGRYTF
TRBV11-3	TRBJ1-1	CASSRDSSTEAFF
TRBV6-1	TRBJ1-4	CASSARDRGGRNEKLFF
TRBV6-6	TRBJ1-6	CASSYSTGQGTSPLHF
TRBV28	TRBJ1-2	CAIVSTLDRGKSYTF
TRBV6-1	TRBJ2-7	CASTQGLGPYEQYF
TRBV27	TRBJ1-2	CASSPASEAGYTF
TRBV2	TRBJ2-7	CASDMDGTYEQYF